A single sample is the source of the 20 T cell receptor beta chains below, sequenced in a study of T cells in localized non-small cell lung cancer. TCRdb's table, derived via immunoSEQ multiplex PCR, lists solely in-frame clones and lacks some. The table shows 72,000 or so clones, with 70% to 90% occurring only once. Here the sequenced sample was peripheral blood, taken before any cancer treatment. The receptors derive from a male donor older than 55 with stage III squamous cell lung carcinoma.

The chain has TRBV10-2 and TRBJ1-6; TRBD1 aligns across 7 bases. Trimming removed 6 bases from V and 4 bases from J; junction bases left unmatched: 6. From germline, CDR1 is WSHSY and CDR2 SAAADI. This CDR3 has 15 amino acids. The CDR3 nucleotides are TGCGCCAGCAGGACCGGGACAGTTTATAATTCACCCCTCCACTTT. As protein: CASRTGTVYNSPLHF.

The chain is built from TRBV7-9 and TRBJ1-2; 8 nucleotides match TRBD1. The CDR3 is made up of 13 amino acids. Germline CDR1 is SEHNR and CDR2 is FQNEAQ (reference sequence). Germline trimming cut 7 bases from V and 2 bases from J; bases unmatched to any gene: 3. CDR3 loop: CASTTGGNYGYTF. The CDR3, as DNA: TGTGCCAGCACCACAGGGGGGAACTATGGCTACACCTTC.

This rearrangement joins TRBV30 to TRBJ2-5; D call uncertain. Germline CDR1 GTSNPN, CDR2 SVGIG (reference sequence). Trimming shortened V by 0 bases and J by 5 bases, and 16 bases separated the two germline ends. There are 15 residues in the CDR3. The CDR3 DNA sequence: TGTGCCTGGAGTGTACGTGCCGGGCATCAGGAGACCCAGTACTTC. Translating gives CAWSVRAGHQETQYF.

The CDR3 here is CASSDSGLPSGEGELFF. In DNA form, the CDR3 reads TGTGCCAGCAGTGATTCCGGGCTGCCTAGCGGGGAAGGGGAGCTGTTTTTT. The rearrangement links TRBV6-1 to TRBJ2-2; 9 nucleotides agree with TRBD2. The CDR3 consists of 17 residues. Germline values: CDR1 MNHNS, CDR2 SASEGT. The J segment lost 8 bases and the V segment lost 3 bases, leaving 13 bases of the junction unmatched.

The V gene is TRBV11-2, the J gene TRBJ1-5; 7 nucleotides match TRBD1. Germline V gives CDR1 SGHAT, CDR2 FQNNGV. The CDR3 sequence is 15 residues long. After removal of 6 bases from V and 6 bases from J, the junction contained 11 bases not matched to a gene. The CDR3 DNA sequence: TGTGCCAGCAGTCGGACAGGCGCTGTGCTTCAGCCCCAGCATTTT. This encodes CASSRTGAVLQPQHF.

The genes are TRBV11-2 and TRBJ2-2; D unresolved. V was cut by 4 bases and J by 3 bases, with 3 bases left in between. Germline CDR1 is SGHAT and CDR2 is FQNNGV. There are 12 residues in the CDR3. CDR3 bases: TGTGCCAGCAGCTGGCACACCGGGGAGCTGTTTTTT. It codes for CASSWHTGELFF. The full variable domain, rest sourced from reference TRBV11-2 and TRBJ2-2, is EAGVAQSPRYKIIEKRQSVAFWCNPISGHATLYWYQQILGQGPKLLIQFQNNGVVDDSQLPKDRFSAERLKGVDSTLKIQPAKLEDSAVYLCASSWHTGELFFGEGSRLTVL.

This chain joins TRBV6-5 and TRBJ1-1; possible D gene TRBD1, 5 bases. This CDR3 is built from 14 residues. The germline gives CDR1 MNHEY, CDR2 SVGAGI. V was clipped by 0 bases and J by 6 bases, with 11 bases between them. The CDR3 region is CASSYSGVRSEAFF. CDR3 bases: TGTGCCAGCAGTTACTCGGGGGTTCGGTCTGAAGCTTTCTTT.

The chain employs TRBV18 and TRBJ2-2; D remains ambiguous. The V and J ends lost 5 bases and 5 bases respectively, with 9 bases between them. The germline V gene has CDR1 KGHSH and CDR2 LQKENI. There are 13 residues in the CDR3. The CDR3 spells CASSSKTTGELFF. In nucleotides, the CDR3 is TGTGCCAGCTCATCAAAGACTACCGGGGAGCTGTTTTTT.

The chain carries TRBV11-2 and TRBJ1-5; the D gene is possibly TRBD1 (5 bases). Between the trimmed V and J ends, which lost 5 bases and 0 bases, there was a span of 17 bases. The CDR3 extends over 17 amino acids. CDR1 and CDR2 (germline): SGHAT, FQNNGV. In DNA, the CDR3 is TGTGCCAGCAGCCCCGGGACGGCCCTTTATAGCAATCAGCCCCAGCATTTT. It is translated as CASSPGTALYSNQPQHF.

The chain links TRBV7-8 to TRBJ2-1, with TRBD1 as a possible D gene (6 bases). Trimming took off 5 bases at V and 5 bases at J, with 13 bases between the two ends. This CDR3 has 14 amino acids. Germline V CDR1 and CDR2: SGHVS, FQNEAQ. Here the CDR3 reads CASSPRQADNEQFF. The CDR3 nucleotides read TGTGCCAGCAGCCCTAGACAGGCTGACAATGAGCAGTTCTTC. The full variable domain, its missing parts supplied by reference TRBV7-8 and TRBJ2-1, is GAGVSQSPRYKVAKRGQDVALRCDPISGHVSLFWYQQALGQGPEFLTYFQNEAQLDKSGLPSDRFFAERPEGSVSTLKIQRTQQEDSAVYLCASSPRQADNEQFFGPGTRLTVL.

This chain joins TRBV11-1 and TRBJ2-3, with 8 nucleotides matching TRBD1. Germline loops: CDR1 SGHAT, CDR2 FQDESV (reference sequence). This CDR3 contains 17 residues. With 2 bases clipped from V and 3 bases from J, the junction kept 10 bases outside the gene matches. Written as DNA, the CDR3 is TGTGCCAGCAGCTTAAAGCTATCGACAGGGGCTACAGATACGCAGTATTTT. Translation: CASSLKLSTGATDTQYF.

The gene calls are TRBV27 and TRBJ1-1, with a possible D match to TRBD1 (6 bases). Germline loops: CDR1 MNHEY, CDR2 SMNVEV (reference sequence). Trimming removed 8 bases at V and 0 bases at J, with 22 bases between. CDR3 size: 17 residues. The CDR3 spells CASHPRPGGAMNTEAFF. The CDR3, as DNA: TGTGCCAGCCACCCCAGGCCGGGGGGCGCGATGAACACTGAAGCTTTCTTT.

CDR3 sequence: CASSVLTDTQYF. CDR3 coding DNA: TGTGCCAGCAGCGTATTGACAGATACGCAGTATTTT. This sequence joins TRBV9 and TRBJ2-3; no definite D call. The V end was cut by 1 base, the J end by 3 bases, with 3 bases between. Germline lookup yields CDR1 SGDLS and CDR2 YYNGEE. The CDR3 length is 12 residues.

V is TRBV5-6 and J is TRBJ2-5, with a possible D match to TRBD2 (7 bases). The CDR3 is 16 residues long. Germline CDR1 is SGHDT and CDR2 is YYEEEE. Between the trimmed V and J ends, which lost 0 bases and 4 bases, there was a span of 16 bases. CDR3 DNA sequence: TGTGCCAGCAGCTTGGTTACCGGGGGGCTCGGAGAGACCCAGTACTTC. This translates into CASSLVTGGLGETQYF.

The chain employs TRBV27 and TRBJ2-1, with 8 positions matching TRBD2. The trim removed 6 bases at V and 4 bases at J, leaving 11 bases unmatched. The CDR3 totals 16 residues. Per germline, CDR1 MNHEY and CDR2 SMNVEV (reference sequence). The CDR3 coding sequence is TGTGCCAGCAGGCTAGGGGCGGGGGGCTCGTACAATGAGCAGTTCTTC. It specifies CASRLGAGGSYNEQFF.

This clone showed up just once. The genes are TRBV19 and TRBJ1-4; D possibly corresponds to TRBD1 (5 bases). The CDR3 spans 16 residues. The V end was cut by 4 bases, the J end by 6 bases, with 18 bases between. The germline V gene has CDR1 LNHDA and CDR2 SQIVND (reference sequence). The CDR3 reads CASSRNRDVRYEKLFF. DNA of the CDR3: TGTGCCAGTAGTAGGAACCGGGACGTTCGATATGAAAAACTGTTTTTT.

The V gene is TRBV19, the J gene TRBJ2-1; D is undetermined. V was trimmed by 1 base and J by 0 bases, leaving 7 bases between them. Germline V lookup: CDR1 LNHDA, CDR2 SQIVND (reference sequence). This CDR3 comprises 15 residues. The CDR3 protein is CASSIGQSSYNEQFF. Here the CDR3 DNA reads TGTGCCAGTAGTATAGGGCAAAGCTCCTACAATGAGCAGTTCTTC.

This chain connects TRBV5-4 to TRBJ2-7, with a possible D match to TRBD1 (5 bases). This CDR3 spans 15 amino acids. Trimming stripped 4 bases from V and 0 bases from J, with 14 bases between. Germline assignment: CDR1 SGHNT and CDR2 YYREEE (reference sequence). The CDR3 loop is CASSREQVFSYEQYF. CDR3 in DNA: TGTGCCAGCAGCCGTGAACAGGTTTTCTCCTACGAGCAGTACTTC.

The chain employs TRBV11-3 and TRBJ2-7, with D possibly TRBD1 on 5 matching bases. V was trimmed by 5 bases and J by 3 bases, leaving 20 bases between them. The CDR3 covers 16 residues. Germline CDR1 SGHNT, CDR2 YENEEA. CDR3 loop: CASSPPHRPLNYEQYV. The CDR3 coding sequence is TGTGCCAGCAGCCCCCCCCACAGGCCACTAAACTACGAGCAGTACGTC.

The chain employs TRBV19 and TRBJ2-1; D remains ambiguous. Between the trimmed V and J ends, which lost 3 bases and 4 bases, there was a span of 13 bases. Germline CDR1 and CDR2: LNHDA and SQIVND (reference sequence). The CDR3 has 15 residues. In DNA form, the CDR3 reads TGTGCCAGTAGTATCAAGGCGGACGAATACAATGAGCAGTTCTTC. It is translated as CASSIKADEYNEQFF. The full variable domain, rest sourced from reference TRBV19 and TRBJ2-1, is DGGITQSPKYLFRKEGQNVTLSCEQNLNHDAMYWYRQDPGQGLRLIYYSQIVNDFQKGDIAEGYSVSREKKESFPLTVTSAQKNPTAFYLCASSIKADEYNEQFFGPGTRLTVL.